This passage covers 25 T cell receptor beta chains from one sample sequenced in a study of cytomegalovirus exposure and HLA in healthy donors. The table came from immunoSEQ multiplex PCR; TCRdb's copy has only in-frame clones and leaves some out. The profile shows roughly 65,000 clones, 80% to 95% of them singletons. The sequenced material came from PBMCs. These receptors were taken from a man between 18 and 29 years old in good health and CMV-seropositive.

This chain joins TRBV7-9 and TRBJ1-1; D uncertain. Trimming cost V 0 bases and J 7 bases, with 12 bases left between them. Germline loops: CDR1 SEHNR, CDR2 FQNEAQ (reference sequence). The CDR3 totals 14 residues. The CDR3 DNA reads TGTGCCAGCAGCTTAGCGCTGTGGGCCGGTGAAGCTTTCTTT. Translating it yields CASSLALWAGEAFF.

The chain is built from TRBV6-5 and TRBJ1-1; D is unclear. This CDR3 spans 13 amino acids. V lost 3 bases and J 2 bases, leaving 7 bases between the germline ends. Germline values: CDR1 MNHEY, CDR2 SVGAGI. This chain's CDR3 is CASSYNSNTEAFF. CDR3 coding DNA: TGTGCCAGCAGTTATAACAGCAACACTGAAGCTTTCTTT.

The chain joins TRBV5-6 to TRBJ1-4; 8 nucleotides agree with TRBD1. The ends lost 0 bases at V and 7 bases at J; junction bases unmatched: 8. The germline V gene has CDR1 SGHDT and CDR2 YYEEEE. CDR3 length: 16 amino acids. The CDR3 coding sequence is TGTGCCAGCAGCTTGGGGACAGGGTATGGGGGTGAAAAACTGTTTTTT. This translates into CASSLGTGYGGEKLFF.

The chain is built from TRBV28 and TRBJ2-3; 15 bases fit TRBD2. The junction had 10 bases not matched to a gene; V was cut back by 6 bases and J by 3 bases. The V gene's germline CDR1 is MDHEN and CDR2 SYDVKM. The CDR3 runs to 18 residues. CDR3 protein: CASSRTSGRAWGTDTQYF. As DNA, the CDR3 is TGTGCCAGCAGCAGGACTAGCGGGAGGGCCTGGGGTACAGATACGCAGTATTTT.

The CDR3 nucleotides are TGCGCCAGCAGCTTGACTAGCGGGAGTGTGAATGAGCAGTTCTTC. Its protein is CASSLTSGSVNEQFF. The chain employs TRBV5-1 and TRBJ2-1; 11 bases align to TRBD2. V lost 1 base, J lost 7 bases, and 4 bases stayed unmatched. This CDR3 is built from 15 residues. Germline CDR1 and CDR2: SGHRS and YFSETQ.

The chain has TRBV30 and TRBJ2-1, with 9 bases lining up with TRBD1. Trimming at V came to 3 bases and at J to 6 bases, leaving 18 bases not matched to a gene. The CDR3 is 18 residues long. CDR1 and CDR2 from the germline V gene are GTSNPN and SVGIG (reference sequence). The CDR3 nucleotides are TGTGCCTGGAGCTCCGTGACAGGGGGGACTGGACCCGCCAATGAGCAGTTCTTC. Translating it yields CAWSSVTGGTGPANEQFF. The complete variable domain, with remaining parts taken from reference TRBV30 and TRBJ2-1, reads SQTIHQWPATLVQPVGSPLSLECTVEGTSNPNLYWYRQAAGRGLQLLFYSVGIGQISSEVPQNLSASRPQDRQFILSSKKLLLSDSGFYLCAWSSVTGGTGPANEQFFGPGTRLTVL.

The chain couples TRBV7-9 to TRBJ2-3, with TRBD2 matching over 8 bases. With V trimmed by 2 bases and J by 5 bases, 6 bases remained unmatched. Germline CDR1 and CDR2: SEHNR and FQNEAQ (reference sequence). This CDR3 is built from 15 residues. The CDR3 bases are TGTGCCAGCAGCTTACAAGGGACTAGAAAAGATACGCAGTATTTT. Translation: CASSLQGTRKDTQYF.

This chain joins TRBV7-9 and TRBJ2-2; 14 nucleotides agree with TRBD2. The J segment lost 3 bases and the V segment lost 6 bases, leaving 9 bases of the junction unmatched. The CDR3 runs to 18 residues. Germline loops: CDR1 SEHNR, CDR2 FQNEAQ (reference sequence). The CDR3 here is CASRSGTSGSLYTGELFF. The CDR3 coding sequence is TGTGCCAGCAGGTCCGGGACTAGCGGGAGTTTGTACACCGGGGAGCTGTTTTTT.

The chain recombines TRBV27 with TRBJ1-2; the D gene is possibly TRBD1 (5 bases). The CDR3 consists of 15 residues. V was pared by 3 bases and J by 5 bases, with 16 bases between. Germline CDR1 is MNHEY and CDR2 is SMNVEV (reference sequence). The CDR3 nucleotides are TGTGCCAGCAGTTTGGGGTTGACAGCAGATTATGGCTACACCTTC. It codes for CASSLGLTADYGYTF.

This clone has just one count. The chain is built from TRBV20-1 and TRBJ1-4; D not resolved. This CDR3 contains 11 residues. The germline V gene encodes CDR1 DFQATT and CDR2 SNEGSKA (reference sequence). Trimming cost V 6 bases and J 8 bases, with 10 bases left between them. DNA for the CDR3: TGCAGTGCCCAATGGGCGGAAAAACTGTTTTTT. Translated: CSAQWAEKLFF.

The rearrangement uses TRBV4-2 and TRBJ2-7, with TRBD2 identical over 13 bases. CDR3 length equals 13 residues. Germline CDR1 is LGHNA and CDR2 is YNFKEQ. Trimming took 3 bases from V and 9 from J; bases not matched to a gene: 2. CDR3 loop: CASSHTSGRGQYF. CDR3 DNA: TGTGCCAGCAGCCATACTAGCGGGAGGGGGCAGTACTTC.

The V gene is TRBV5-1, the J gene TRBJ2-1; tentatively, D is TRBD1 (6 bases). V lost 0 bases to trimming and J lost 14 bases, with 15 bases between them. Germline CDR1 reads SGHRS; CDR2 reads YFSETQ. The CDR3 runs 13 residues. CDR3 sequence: CASSLDTTGPKFF. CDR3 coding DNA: TGCGCCAGCAGCTTGGACACTACAGGGCCGAAGTTCTTC.

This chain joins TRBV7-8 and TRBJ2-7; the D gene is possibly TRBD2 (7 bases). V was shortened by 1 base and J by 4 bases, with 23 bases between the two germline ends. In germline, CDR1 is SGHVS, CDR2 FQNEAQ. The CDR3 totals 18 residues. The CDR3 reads CASSLVLQAGGQSYEQYF. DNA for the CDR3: TGTGCCAGCAGCTTAGTTCTTCAAGCCGGGGGGCAATCATACGAGCAGTACTTC.

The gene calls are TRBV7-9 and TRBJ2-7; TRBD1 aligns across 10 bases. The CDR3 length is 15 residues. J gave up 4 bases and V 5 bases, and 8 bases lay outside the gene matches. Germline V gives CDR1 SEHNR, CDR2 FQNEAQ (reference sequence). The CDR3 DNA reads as TGTGCCAGCAGCCCTCCCCGGGACAGGGGTTACGAGCAGTACTTC. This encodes CASSPPRDRGYEQYF.

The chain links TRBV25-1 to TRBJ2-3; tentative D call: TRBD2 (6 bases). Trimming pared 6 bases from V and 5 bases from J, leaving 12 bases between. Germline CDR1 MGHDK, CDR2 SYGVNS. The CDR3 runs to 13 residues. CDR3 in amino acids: CASSGGAVDTQYF. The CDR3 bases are TGTGCCAGCAGCGGAGGGGCGGTAGATACGCAGTATTTT.

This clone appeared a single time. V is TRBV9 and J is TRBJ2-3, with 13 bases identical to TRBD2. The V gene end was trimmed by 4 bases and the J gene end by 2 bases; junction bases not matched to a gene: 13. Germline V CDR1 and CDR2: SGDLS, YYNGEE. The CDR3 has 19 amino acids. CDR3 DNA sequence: TGTGCCAGCAGCCCCCATCTAACCGGGACTAGCGGGGCCACAGATACGCAGTATTTT. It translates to CASSPHLTGTSGATDTQYF.

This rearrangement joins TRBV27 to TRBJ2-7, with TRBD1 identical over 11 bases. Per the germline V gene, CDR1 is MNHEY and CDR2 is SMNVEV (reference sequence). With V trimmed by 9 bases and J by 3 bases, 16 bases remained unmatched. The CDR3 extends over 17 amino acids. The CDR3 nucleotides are TGTGCCAGTAGCAATGTGACCGGGACAGGGGGTCGCTACGAGCAGTACTTC. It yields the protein CASSNVTGTGGRYEQYF.

The CDR3 bases are TGTGCCAGCACCTCGGTAGGCGGTGAATACACCTTC. Amino acids: CASTSVGGEYTF. The chain carries TRBV6-6 and TRBJ1-2; D is uncertain. The CDR3 sequence is 12 residues long. Trimming removed 7 bases at V and 11 bases at J, with 17 bases between. Germline loops: CDR1 MNHNY, CDR2 SVGAGI (reference sequence).

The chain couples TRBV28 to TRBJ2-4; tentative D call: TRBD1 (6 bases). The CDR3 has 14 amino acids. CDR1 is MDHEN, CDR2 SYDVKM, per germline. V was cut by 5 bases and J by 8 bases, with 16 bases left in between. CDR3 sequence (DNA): TGTGCCAGCAGTCTGGGGGCGGAATGGGACATTCAGTACTTC. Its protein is CASSLGAEWDIQYF.

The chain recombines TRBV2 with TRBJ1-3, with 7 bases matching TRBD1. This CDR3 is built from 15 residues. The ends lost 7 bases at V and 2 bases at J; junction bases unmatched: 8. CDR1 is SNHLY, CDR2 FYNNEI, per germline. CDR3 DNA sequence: TGTGCCAGCAAACGACAGGGCGAGGCTGGAAACACCATATATTTT. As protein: CASKRQGEAGNTIYF.

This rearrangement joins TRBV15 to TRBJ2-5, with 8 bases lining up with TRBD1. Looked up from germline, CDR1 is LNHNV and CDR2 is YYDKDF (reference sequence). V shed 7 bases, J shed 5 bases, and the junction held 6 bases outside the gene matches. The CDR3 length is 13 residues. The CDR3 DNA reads TGTGCCACCAAGAAACGGACAGGGGAGACCCAGTACTTC. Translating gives CATKKRTGETQYF.

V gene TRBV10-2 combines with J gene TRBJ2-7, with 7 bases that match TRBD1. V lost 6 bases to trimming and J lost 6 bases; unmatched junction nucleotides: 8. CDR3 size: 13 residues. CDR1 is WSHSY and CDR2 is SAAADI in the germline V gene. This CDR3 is CASRTGQRGEQYF. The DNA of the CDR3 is TGCGCCAGCAGAACGGGACAGAGGGGCGAGCAGTACTTC.

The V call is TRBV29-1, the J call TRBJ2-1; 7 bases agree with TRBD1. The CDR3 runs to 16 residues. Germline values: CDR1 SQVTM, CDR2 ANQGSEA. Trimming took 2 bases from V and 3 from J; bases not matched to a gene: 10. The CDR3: CSVEPGDSNNYNEQFF. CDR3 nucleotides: TGCAGCGTTGAACCAGGGGACAGCAATAACTACAATGAGCAGTTCTTC.

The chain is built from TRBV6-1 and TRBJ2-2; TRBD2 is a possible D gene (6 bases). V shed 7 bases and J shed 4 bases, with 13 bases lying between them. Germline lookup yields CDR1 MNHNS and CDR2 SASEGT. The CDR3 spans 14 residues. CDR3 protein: CASTWAGSTGELFF. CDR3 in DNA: TGTGCCAGCACCTGGGCGGGGAGCACCGGGGAGCTGTTTTTT.

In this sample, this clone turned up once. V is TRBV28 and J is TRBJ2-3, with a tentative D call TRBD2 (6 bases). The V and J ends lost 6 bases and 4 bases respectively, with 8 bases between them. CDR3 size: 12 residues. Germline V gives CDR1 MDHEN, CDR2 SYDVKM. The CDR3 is CASSPGADTQYF. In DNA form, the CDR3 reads TGTGCCAGCAGCCCGGGGGCAGATACGCAGTATTTT.